One sample yielded the 24 T cell receptor beta chains listed below, sequenced in a study of T cell repertoires in cytomegalovirus infection. TCRdb independently ran MiXCR on the reads; one entry per CDR3 protein. Counted here are 680,000 or so distinct CDR3 sequences, roughly 35% occurring once; the ten biggest clones make up around 2.6%. The source material was PBMCs. These TCRs come from a human donor in good health (CMV status not recorded). Some clones in this sample may be carry-over from other donors' samples.

The chain carries TRBV12-3 or TRBV12-4 and TRBJ2-7; D remains ambiguous. V shed 6 bases and J shed 0 bases, with 15 bases lying between them. The CDR3 loop spans 15 amino acids. CDR3 residues: CASRPSGRSSYEQYF. The CDR3 nucleotides are TGTGCCAGCAGGCCGTCGGGTCGAAGCTCCTACGAGCAGTACTTC.

This clonotype has ten or more counts. The chain is built from TRBV10-3 and TRBJ1-4, with 9 bases lining up with TRBD1. This CDR3 contains 15 residues. Germline CDR1 is ENHRY and CDR2 is SYGVKD. Losses at the gene ends were 2 bases for V and 4 bases for J; bases not matched to a gene: 2. The CDR3 sequence is CAISERQGVNEKLFF. In nucleotides, the CDR3 is TGTGCCATCAGTGAGAGACAGGGGGTTAATGAAAAACTGTTTTTT.

The chain has TRBV7-3 and TRBJ2-7; TRBD2 is a possible D gene (5 bases). Trimming took 5 bases from V and 6 from J, leaving 14 bases between them. The length of the CDR3 is 13 residues. The germline V gene encodes CDR1 SGHTA and CDR2 FQGTGA. The CDR3 DNA reads as TGTGCCAGCAGCCCGCTTCGGACTGCCGAGCAGTACTTC. Encoded protein: CASSPLRTAEQYF.

The chain couples TRBV2 to TRBJ2-3; 13 nucleotides line up with TRBD2. The CDR3 has 16 amino acids. V lost 5 bases to trimming and J lost 3 bases; unmatched junction nucleotides: 5. The germline V gene encodes CDR1 SNHLY and CDR2 FYNNEI. CDR3 DNA sequence: TGTGCCAGCAGTCCTACGGGACTAGCGGGGACAGATACGCAGTATTTT. Residues: CASSPTGLAGTDTQYF.

The V and J genes are TRBV19 and TRBJ1-1; TRBD1 is a possible D gene (6 bases). V lost 3 bases and J lost 6, with 11 bases in between. Germline V gene data show CDR1 as LNHDA and CDR2 as SQIVND (reference sequence). The CDR3 has 13 residues. CDR3 region: CASSIGGRAEAFF. DNA of the CDR3: TGTGCCAGTAGTATCGGGGGGCGGGCTGAAGCTTTCTTT.

This clonotype came up many times. The rearrangement links TRBV7-6 to TRBJ2-4, with 9 nucleotides matching TRBD1. The length of the CDR3 is 16 residues. The trim removed 4 bases at V and 4 bases at J, leaving 8 bases unmatched. The germline V gene encodes CDR1 SGHVS and CDR2 FNYEAQ. CDR3 in amino acids: CASSSKLDRGKNIQYF. CDR3 nucleotides: TGTGCCAGCAGCTCCAAGCTGGACAGGGGTAAAAACATTCAGTACTTC.

V usage is TRBV4-1 and J usage is TRBJ1-5; TRBD1 might be the D (6 bases). Trimming left V 0 bases short and J 5 bases short, with 11 bases between. The germline V gene has CDR1 MGHRA and CDR2 YSYEKL. There are 15 residues in the CDR3. CDR3 coding DNA: TGCGCCAGCAGCCAAGATATGTCAGGGGATCAGCCCCAGCATTTT. Translated, it gives CASSQDMSGDQPQHF.

This clonotype was seen at least ten times. The chain couples TRBV29-1 to TRBJ2-5, with a weak D call TRBD1 (5 bases). The ends were cut back, 4 bases at V and 5 bases at J, with 20 bases in the middle. The germline V gene encodes CDR1 SQVTM and CDR2 ANQGSEA. CDR3 length equals 15 residues. CDR3: CSVGPDAISGETQYF. CDR3 nucleotide sequence: TGCAGCGTTGGGCCGGACGCAATCTCAGGGGAGACCCAGTACTTC.

CDR3 in amino acids: CAISDRNSNQPQHF. CDR3 coding DNA: TGTGCCATCAGTGACCGGAATAGCAATCAGCCCCAGCATTTT. The chain couples TRBV10-3 to TRBJ1-5; D ambiguous. From germline, CDR1 is ENHRY and CDR2 SYGVKD. V gave up 3 bases and J gave up 0 bases, with 6 bases separating them. The CDR3 spans 14 residues.

This clonotype was seen just once. CDR3 region: CASSSLLAREQYF. The DNA of the CDR3 is TGTGCCAGCAGTTCCCTTCTAGCCCGCGAGCAGTACTTC. V and J are TRBV28 and TRBJ2-7; weak D call: TRBD2 (5 bases). V was trimmed by 4 bases and J by 6 bases, leaving 13 bases between them. This CDR3 has 13 residues. Germline V CDR1 and CDR2: MDHEN, SYDVKM.

This chain connects TRBV6-1 to TRBJ2-7; 9 bases agree with TRBD1. Germline V gene sequence: CDR1 MNHNS, CDR2 SASEGT. The CDR3 consists of 15 residues. After removal of 5 bases from V and 9 bases from J, the junction contained 14 bases not matched to a gene. CDR3: CASSTGGQGPQGQYF. As DNA, the CDR3 is TGTGCCAGCAGTACCGGGGGACAGGGCCCTCAGGGGCAGTACTTC.

Notes on this clonotype: This CDR3 fails to terminate in the conserved phenylalanine or tryptophan, so it likely reflects a read error. The genes are TRBV7-9 and TRBJ2-7; no definite D call. Trimming stripped 5 bases from V and 5 bases from J, with 22 bases between. From germline, CDR1 is SEHNR and CDR2 FQNEAQ (reference sequence). The CDR3 contains 16 residues. CDR3 nucleotides: TGTGCCAGCAGCCGACTCAGGAGTCTCCAACCCCACGAGCAGTACTAC. Its translation: CASSRLRSLQPHEQYY.

This clonotype was picked up many times. This rearrangement joins TRBV18 to TRBJ2-6; no clear D. The CDR3 runs 15 residues. V was shortened by 8 bases and J by 0 bases, with 11 bases between the two germline ends. The germline V gene has CDR1 KGHSH and CDR2 LQKENI. This CDR3 reads CASSPPSSGANVLTF. The CDR3 coding sequence is TGTGCCAGCAGTCCCCCCAGCTCTGGGGCCAACGTCCTGACTTTC.

In its sample, this clonotype was seen once. The chain carries TRBV27 and TRBJ1-5; a weak D match, TRBD1 (6 bases). This CDR3 is built from 14 residues. Trimming left V 6 bases short and J 0 bases short, with 9 bases between. Germline CDR1 and CDR2: MNHEY and SMNVEV (reference sequence). The chain's CDR3 is CASRTGRSNQPQHF. CDR3 DNA sequence: TGTGCCAGCAGGACAGGTCGTAGCAATCAGCCCCAGCATTTT.

The chain joins TRBV5-6 to TRBJ1-1; no definite D call. Deletions cut 4 bases from V and 6 bases from J, with 13 bases between. The germline V gene encodes CDR1 SGHDT and CDR2 YYEEEE. The CDR3 sequence is 13 residues long. DNA of the CDR3: TGTGCCAGCAGCCCTACCGCTAGGCCTGAAGCTTTCTTT. Its translation: CASSPTARPEAFF.

The chain joins TRBV6-6 to TRBJ2-7, with 13 positions matching TRBD2. This CDR3 contains 16 residues. Unmatched junction bases numbered 4, after V lost 2 bases and J lost 3 bases. Germline CDR1 is MNHNY and CDR2 is SVGAGI (reference sequence). The CDR3 DNA follows: TGTGCCAGCAGTTACGGGACTAGCGGGATCGTCTACGAGCAGTACTTC. Residues: CASSYGTSGIVYEQYF.

This clonotype has more than one count but fewer than ten. The chain has TRBV7-2 and TRBJ2-7; D perhaps matches TRBD2 (6 bases). The length of the CDR3 is 16 residues. Germline CDR1 SGHTA, CDR2 FQGNSA. The ends were cut back, 1 base at V and 2 bases at J, with 15 bases in the middle. The CDR3 reads CASSLGAAGPAYEQYF. The CDR3 DNA follows: TGTGCCAGCAGCTTAGGGGCCGCGGGGCCAGCCTACGAGCAGTACTTC.

This clonotype occurred many times. The chain has TRBV10-3 and TRBJ1-1; the D gene is possibly TRBD1 (6 bases). V lost 4 bases and J lost 0, with 9 bases in between. This CDR3 is built from 14 residues. Germline values: CDR1 ENHRY, CDR2 SYGVKD. The CDR3 region is CAISGGHLNTEAFF. The CDR3 nucleotides are TGTGCCATCAGTGGGGGACACTTGAACACTGAAGCTTTCTTT.

V usage is TRBV28 and J usage is TRBJ2-7; D remains ambiguous. Germline V gene lookup returns CDR1 MDHEN and CDR2 SYDVKM. V lost 7 bases and J lost 1, with 17 bases in between. The CDR3 totals 15 residues. The CDR3 DNA follows: TGTGCCAGCACCCCTAGTCTTTCGTCATCCTACGAGCAGTACTTC. Amino acid sequence: CASTPSLSSSYEQYF.

The chain links TRBV7-8 to TRBJ2-5; the D is unclear. The CDR3 runs to 13 residues. The germline CDR1 and CDR2 sequences are SGHVS and FQNEAQ. V shed 7 bases and J shed 4 bases, with 13 bases lying between them. The CDR3 loop reads CASMGCLGETQYF. The CDR3 region has the DNA TGTGCCAGCATGGGGTGTTTGGGAGAGACCCAGTACTTC.

The V gene is TRBV7-2, the J gene TRBJ1-3; possibly TRBD1 for D (6 bases). Germline V gene lookup returns CDR1 SGHTA and CDR2 FQGNSA. Between the trimmed V and J ends, which lost 5 bases and 0 bases, there was a span of 14 bases. The CDR3 consists of 16 residues. The CDR3 reads CASSVLGQSSGNTIYF. DNA for the CDR3: TGTGCCAGCAGCGTCTTGGGACAAAGCTCTGGAAACACCATATATTTT.

The rearrangement uses TRBV29-1 and TRBJ1-2; D possibly corresponds to TRBD1 (6 bases). CDR3 length: 15 residues. With 3 bases removed from V and 3 bases from J, the gap between germline ends came to 17 bases. CDR1 and CDR2 (germline): SQVTM, ANQGSEA. The CDR3 spells CSVEVRQGNYYGYTF. In nucleotides, the CDR3 is TGCAGCGTTGAGGTACGGCAGGGGAATTACTATGGCTACACCTTC.

The table lists this clonotype with a few counts. The chain joins TRBV28 to TRBJ2-3; no firm D call. Germline-derived CDR1 and CDR2 are MDHEN and SYDVKM. V dropped 4 bases and J dropped 6 bases, with 8 bases sitting between them. This CDR3 contains 12 residues. CDR3 nucleotides: TGTGCCAGCAGTTCCATGAGGGATACGCAGTATTTT. Its protein is CASSSMRDTQYF.

In regard to this clonotype: A read error may explain this, as a much larger clone is one base away. The chain combines TRBV7-6 with TRBJ2-1, with D possibly matching TRBD2 (6 bases). Germline CDR1 is SGHVS and CDR2 is FNYEAQ. The length of the CDR3 is 16 residues. Trimming removed 3 bases at V and 4 bases at J, with 16 bases between. In nucleotides, the CDR3 is TGTGCCAGCAGCTTTCTACCGGAGGGGTCTTACAATGAGCAGTTCTTC. Its protein is CASSFLPEGSYNEQFF.